The clone carrying this T cell receptor beta chain was seen only a few times. The entry originates in a study of blood T cell repertoires in COVID-19. On the study more broadly: Sample material is recorded as cDNA or gDNA derived from T cells, B-cell-depleted T cells, or PBMCs.

Original processing notes: For nucleated cells, counts were estimated from reference gene primer amplification. Produced via immunoSEQ multiplex PCR; TCRdb's table is partial and in-frame only. The V and J calls and clone size are taken from that table; D and trimming were inferred from the DNA. The table includes roughly 59,000 clones, 83% detected once. There are 14 residues in the CDR3. The germline V gene encodes CDR1 SEHNR and CDR2 FQNEAQ (reference sequence). V was cut by 6 bases and J by 0 bases, with 6 bases left in between. The source material was peripheral blood. This sequence joins TRBV7-9 and TRBJ1-6; no clear D gene. This TCR derives from a human donor in a cohort sampled during active COVID-19. DNA for the CDR3: TGTGCCAGCAGGCGGAGCTCCTATAATTCACCCCTCCACTTT. It translates to CASRRSSYNSPLHF.